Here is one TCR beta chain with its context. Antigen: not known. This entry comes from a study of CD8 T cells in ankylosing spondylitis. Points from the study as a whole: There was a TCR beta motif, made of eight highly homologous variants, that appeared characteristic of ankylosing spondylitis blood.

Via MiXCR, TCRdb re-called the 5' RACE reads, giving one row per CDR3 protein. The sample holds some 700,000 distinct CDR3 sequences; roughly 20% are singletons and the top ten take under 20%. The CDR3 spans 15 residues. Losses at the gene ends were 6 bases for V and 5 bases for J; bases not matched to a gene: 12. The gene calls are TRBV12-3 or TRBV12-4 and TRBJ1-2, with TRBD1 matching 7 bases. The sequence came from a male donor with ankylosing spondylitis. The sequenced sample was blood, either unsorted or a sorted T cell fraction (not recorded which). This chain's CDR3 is CASSPPPRGRYGYTF. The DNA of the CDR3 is TGTGCCAGCAGCCCACCTCCAAGGGGGCGGTATGGCTACACCTTC.